The table lists the clone carrying this T cell receptor (beta chain) with a count of one. The sample is drawn from a study of blood T cell repertoires in COVID-19. Turning to the study itself: The United States, Italy and Spain provided the acute and convalescent COVID-19 samples.

Germline V gene data show CDR1 as LGHNA and CDR2 as YSLEER. The CDR3 sequence is 19 residues long. The V and J ends lost 0 bases and 2 bases respectively, with 21 bases between them. Libraries were prepared by immunoSEQ multiplex PCR; TCRdb keeps only in-frame clonotypes and omits some of them. The sample contains about 310,000 clones, about 87% of which appear only once. This TCR was recovered from a man aged 70-80 years with acute or convalescent COVID-19. The chain recombines TRBV4-3 with TRBJ2-3; no clear D gene. Source material: peripheral blood. This CDR3 reads CASSQDSVEAFAVTDTQYF. The CDR3 nucleotides are TGCGCCAGCAGCCAAGATTCGGTTGAGGCCTTTGCCGTCACAGATACGCAGTATTTT.